The 31 T cell receptor beta chains reported below all come from one sample, sequenced in a study of blood T cell repertoires in COVID-19. Assay used: immunoSEQ multiplex PCR; TCRdb lists only in-frame clones, some missing. The sample lists 65,000 to 80,000 clones, around nine tenths occurring once. Sample: peripheral blood. These receptors came from a man aged 70 or older with active or convalescent COVID-19.

The chain has TRBV18 and TRBJ2-7, with a weak D call TRBD2 (6 bases). Looked up from germline, CDR1 is KGHSH and CDR2 is LQKENI. This CDR3 region has 13 residues. Trimming took 8 bases from V and 5 from J, leaving 16 bases between them. The CDR3, as DNA: TGTGCCAGCGCGACTAGAATTTGGGACGAGCAGTACTTC. Translating gives CASATRIWDEQYF. The full variable domain, its missing parts supplied by reference TRBV18 and TRBJ2-7, is NAGVMQNPRHLVRRRGQEARLRCSPMKGHSHVYWYRQLPEEGLKFMVYLQKENIIDESGMPKERFSAEFPKEGPSILRIQQVVRGDSAAYFCASATRIWDEQYFGPGTRLTVT.

J is TRBJ2-7 and V is TRBV11-2, with D unresolved. The CDR3 is 14 residues long. The V gene's germline CDR1 is SGHAT and CDR2 FQNNGV. Trimming left V 5 bases short and J 0 bases short, with 11 bases between. CDR3 amino acids: CASSATRSSYEQYF. CDR3 nucleotides: TGTGCCAGCAGCGCCACTCGGAGCTCCTACGAGCAGTACTTC.

The chain is built from TRBV7-9 and TRBJ2-3; 10 nucleotides match TRBD2. CDR3 length: 16 amino acids. Per germline, CDR1 SEHNR and CDR2 FQNEAQ (reference sequence). With V trimmed by 1 base and J by 2 bases, 3 bases remained unmatched. For the CDR3, the DNA is TGTGCCAGCAGCTTAGTTCTAGCGGGGGTCACAGATACGCAGTATTTT. Translating it yields CASSLVLAGVTDTQYF.

The V gene is TRBV5-6, the J gene TRBJ2-4; 9 bases agree with TRBD2. The junction had 7 bases not matched to a gene; V was cut back by 0 bases and J by 0 bases. Germline V lookup: CDR1 SGHDT, CDR2 YYEEEE. The length of the CDR3 is 18 residues. The CDR3 region is CASSLVLAGAPAKNIQYF. The CDR3 DNA is TGTGCCAGCAGCTTGGTTTTAGCGGGAGCCCCAGCCAAAAACATTCAGTACTTC.

This chain joins TRBV3-1 (or the pseudogene TRBV3-2) and TRBJ2-3, with D maybe TRBD2 (5 bases). Germline-derived CDR1 and CDR2 are LGHDT and YNNKEL (reference sequence). The CDR3 has 16 amino acids. V lost 4 bases and J 4 bases, leaving 18 bases between the germline ends. CDR3 in amino acids: CASSPRLAYFPDTQYF. CDR3 in DNA: TGTGCCAGCAGCCCACGGCTAGCATATTTCCCAGATACGCAGTATTTT.

The sample holds one count of this clone. The rearrangement joins TRBV6-6 to TRBJ1-6; the match to TRBD1 covers 8 bases. CDR1 and CDR2 (germline): MNHNY, SVGAGI (reference sequence). The CDR3 spans 14 residues. V was pared by 8 bases and J by 8 bases, with 8 bases of the junction left unmatched. The CDR3 coding sequence is TGTGCCAGCGGTCAGGGGGCGAGGGATTCACCCCTCCACTTT. Translated, it gives CASGQGARDSPLHF.

Only a few counts were recorded for this clone. The chain combines TRBV5-6 with TRBJ1-1, with TRBD1 matching over 7 bases. V shed 2 bases, J shed 3 bases, and the junction held 10 bases outside the gene matches. CDR1 is SGHDT, CDR2 YYEEEE, per germline. The CDR3 has 16 amino acids. The CDR3 DNA sequence: TGTGCCAGCAGCTTAAGCCTACAGGGGTATGACACTGAAGCTTTCTTT. It translates to CASSLSLQGYDTEAFF.

The V gene is TRBV30, the J gene TRBJ2-1; a possible D gene is TRBD1 (6 bases). This CDR3 has 13 amino acids. Trimming stripped 3 bases from V and 6 bases from J, with 12 bases between. CDR1 and CDR2 (germline): GTSNPN, SVGIG (reference sequence). The CDR3 here is CAWSPNRANEQFF. The CDR3 bases are TGTGCCTGGAGCCCCAACAGGGCCAATGAGCAGTTCTTC.

V gene TRBV10-3 combines with J gene TRBJ2-2, with 8 nucleotides matching TRBD1. Germline CDR1 reads ENHRY; CDR2 reads SYGVKD. The junction had 6 bases not matched to a gene; V was cut back by 6 bases and J by 3 bases. This CDR3 is built from 15 residues. CDR3 amino acids: CAISADRADTGELFF. CDR3 nucleotides: TGTGCCATCAGCGCGGACAGGGCGGACACCGGGGAGCTGTTTTTT.

The chain is built from TRBV18 and TRBJ1-1; D ambiguous. V was shortened by 2 bases and J by 3 bases, with 7 bases between the two germline ends. This CDR3 region has 13 residues. The germline CDR1 and CDR2 sequences are KGHSH and LQKENI. Here the CDR3 reads CASSPNLHTEAFF. The CDR3 DNA reads TGTGCCAGCTCACCAAATCTCCACACTGAAGCTTTCTTT.

The chain links TRBV5-6 to TRBJ1-1; 7 nucleotides agree with TRBD1. Germline CDR1 and CDR2: SGHDT and YYEEEE. The junction had 7 bases not matched to a gene; V was cut back by 0 bases and J by 5 bases. This CDR3 spans 15 amino acids. CDR3 in amino acids: CASSLAAGGETEAFF. The CDR3 nucleotides are TGTGCCAGCAGCTTGGCGGCAGGGGGAGAAACTGAAGCTTTCTTT. Combining the CDR3 with reference TRBV5-6 and TRBJ1-1 gives the whole variable domain DAGVTQSPTHLIKTRGQQVTLRCSPKSGHDTVSWYQQALGQGPQFIFQYYEEEERQRGNFPDRFSGHQFPNYSSELNVNALLLGDSALYLCASSLAAGGETEAFFGQGTRLTVV.

The V gene is TRBV5-1, the J gene TRBJ2-5; 8 bases are a match to TRBD1. The CDR3 sequence is 13 residues long. Germline V gives CDR1 SGHRS, CDR2 YFSETQ. The V and J ends lost 3 bases and 7 bases, in that order; junction bases with no gene match: 5. CDR3 protein: CASSSEQGGTQYF. The CDR3 DNA is TGCGCCAGCAGCTCGGAACAGGGGGGGACCCAGTACTTC. The full variable domain, completed using reference TRBV5-1 and TRBJ2-5, is KAGVTQTPRYLIKTRGQQVTLSCSPISGHRSVSWYQQTPGQGLQFLFEYFSETQRNKGNFPGRFSGRQFSNSRSEMNVSTLELGDSALYLCASSSEQGGTQYFGPGTRLLVL.

The rearrangement joins TRBV11-2 to TRBJ2-7; the match to TRBD2 covers 14 bases. Germline CDR1 and CDR2: SGHAT and FQNNGV. Losses at the gene ends were 4 bases for V and 2 bases for J; bases not matched to a gene: 13. CDR3 length equals 19 residues. The CDR3 DNA reads as TGTGCCAGCAGCTCCATTCTCGTAGGGGGACTAGCGGGAGCCTACGAGCAGTACTTC. Its translation: CASSSILVGGLAGAYEQYF.

The chain combines TRBV6-6 with TRBJ2-1; 9 bases agree with TRBD2. The CDR3 consists of 16 residues. Germline V gives CDR1 MNHNY, CDR2 SVGAGI (reference sequence). J lost 0 bases, V lost 5 bases, and 5 bases had no gene match. CDR3 in DNA: TGTGCCAGCAGTGCTAGCGGGGAGAGCTCCTACAATGAGCAGTTCTTC. This translates into CASSASGESSYNEQFF.

The rearrangement joins TRBV5-1 to TRBJ2-7, with a possible D match to TRBD2 (5 bases). This CDR3 contains 13 residues. V was cut by 5 bases and J by 3 bases, with 12 bases left in between. The germline V gene encodes CDR1 SGHRS and CDR2 YFSETQ. CDR3 coding DNA: TGCGCCAGCAGGGGAGAAGGTGTCTACGAGCAGTACTTC. Encoded protein: CASRGEGVYEQYF.

The chain recombines TRBV5-4 with TRBJ2-1; weak D call: TRBD1 (5 bases). The CDR3 contains 17 residues. V dropped 3 bases and J dropped 2 bases, with 18 bases sitting between them. Germline CDR1 reads SGHNT; CDR2 reads YYREEE (reference sequence). In nucleotides, the CDR3 is TGTGCCAGCAGCTCCCACTCCGGAGACAGACCCTACAATGAGCAGTTCTTC. It encodes CASSSHSGDRPYNEQFF.

CDR3 in DNA: TGTGCCAGCAGTCGCCGAGGGACACCCTTAGCCAAAAACATTCAGTACTTC. Amino acid sequence: CASSRRGTPLAKNIQYF. The V call is TRBV2, the J call TRBJ2-4, with D tentatively TRBD1 (6 bases). Trimming stripped 5 bases from V and 0 bases from J, with 17 bases between. The CDR3 is 17 residues long. Germline values: CDR1 SNHLY, CDR2 FYNNEI. Supplemented by reference TRBV2 and TRBJ2-4, the full variable domain reads EPEVTQTPSHQVTQMGQEVILRCVPISNHLYFYWYRQILGQKVEFLVSFYNNEISEKSEIFDDQFSVERPDGSNFTLKIRSTKLEDSAMYFCASSRRGTPLAKNIQYFGAGTRLSVL.

The chain combines TRBV19 with TRBJ2-1, with no clear D. Germline assignment: CDR1 LNHDA and CDR2 SQIVND (reference sequence). Trimming removed 7 bases from V and 0 bases from J, with 10 bases in between. The CDR3 contains 14 residues. This CDR3 reads CASNRGSSYNEQFF. For the CDR3, the DNA is TGTGCCAGTAATCGCGGAAGCTCCTACAATGAGCAGTTCTTC.

This chain joins TRBV19 and TRBJ2-2, with D perhaps matching TRBD2 (6 bases). V was shortened by 5 bases and J by 0 bases, with 13 bases between the two germline ends. Germline V gives CDR1 LNHDA, CDR2 SQIVND (reference sequence). CDR3 length equals 16 residues. CDR3 DNA: TGTGCCAGTAGTCTGATTAGCGGCGCGAACACCGGGGAGCTGTTTTTT. Amino acid sequence: CASSLISGANTGELFF.

This chain connects TRBV28 to TRBJ1-4; D is unresolved. Germline-derived CDR1 and CDR2 are MDHEN and SYDVKM. Trimming took off 6 bases at V and 8 bases at J, with 13 bases between the two ends. There are 13 residues in the CDR3. This chain's CDR3 is CASRLPGVEKLFF. In nucleotides, the CDR3 is TGTGCCAGCAGGTTACCCGGGGTAGAAAAACTGTTTTTT.

The chain is built from TRBV5-1 and TRBJ1-6; D possibly corresponds to TRBD1 (5 bases). The CDR3 runs 15 residues. The V end lost 0 bases, the J end lost 7 bases, and 11 bases lay between the germline ends. Looked up from germline, CDR1 is SGHRS and CDR2 is YFSETQ. In nucleotides, the CDR3 is TGCGCCAGCAGCTTGGAGGCACGGACAAATTCACCCCTCCACTTT. This gives the protein CASSLEARTNSPLHF.

The genes are TRBV6-5 and TRBJ2-1, with 7 bases identical to TRBD1. From germline, CDR1 is MNHEY and CDR2 SVGAGI. CDR3 length equals 14 residues. The V segment lost 0 bases and the J segment 7 bases; nucleotides outside the gene matches: 3. CDR3: CASSYSDRVNEQFF. For the CDR3, the DNA is TGTGCCAGCAGTTACTCCGACAGGGTTAATGAGCAGTTCTTC.

This chain connects TRBV19 to TRBJ1-2, with D tentatively TRBD1 (5 bases). V lost 5 bases to trimming and J lost 5 bases, with 18 bases between them. This CDR3 is built from 15 residues. Looked up from germline, CDR1 is LNHDA and CDR2 is SQIVND (reference sequence). CDR3 DNA: TGTGCCAGTAGTCTGAGTCCGGGGACTGGGTATGGCTACACCTTC. Translation: CASSLSPGTGYGYTF. Drawing the rest from reference TRBV19 and TRBJ1-2, the complete variable domain is DGGITQSPKYLFRKEGQNVTLSCEQNLNHDAMYWYRQDPGQGLRLIYYSQIVNDFQKGDIAEGYSVSREKKESFPLTVTSAQKNPTAFYLCASSLSPGTGYGYTFGSGTRLTVV.

The chain recombines TRBV6-5 with TRBJ2-3, with TRBD2 matching over 7 bases. The CDR3 is 11 amino acids. V lost 7 bases, J lost 11 bases, and 6 bases stayed unmatched. Germline V gene sequence: CDR1 MNHEY, CDR2 SVGAGI. The CDR3, as DNA: TGTGCCAGCACCTCCGGGACTAAGCAGTATTTT. Its protein product is CASTSGTKQYF.

The rearrangement uses TRBV10-2 and TRBJ2-3; 8 positions match TRBD1. The CDR3 runs 15 residues. CDR1 WSHSY and CDR2 SAAADI come from the germline V gene. The junction had 8 bases not matched to a gene; V was cut back by 6 bases and J by 3 bases. The CDR3 sequence is CASSADRVGTDTQYF. The CDR3 DNA is TGCGCCAGCAGCGCGGACAGGGTGGGGACAGATACGCAGTATTTT.

The chain recombines TRBV30 with TRBJ1-4; unclear D gene. Trimming left V 5 bases short and J 8 bases short, with 6 bases between. The CDR3 spans 10 residues. Germline loops: CDR1 GTSNPN, CDR2 SVGIG (reference sequence). CDR3 amino acids: CAWGSEKLFF. DNA of the CDR3: TGTGCCTGGGGGTCAGAAAAACTGTTTTTT.

The sample holds one count of this clone. The chain employs TRBV7-9 and TRBJ2-3; TRBD2 matches at 7 bases. Losses at the gene ends were 4 bases for V and 2 bases for J; bases not matched to a gene: 3. This CDR3 contains 14 residues. The germline CDR1 and CDR2 sequences are SEHNR and FQNEAQ (reference sequence). The chain's CDR3 is CASSWGLSTDTQYF. For the CDR3, the DNA is TGTGCCAGCAGCTGGGGACTATCCACAGATACGCAGTATTTT.

The chain combines TRBV10-3 with TRBJ2-7; the match to TRBD1 covers 8 bases. CDR1 ENHRY and CDR2 SYGVKD come from the germline V gene. This CDR3 comprises 15 residues. V shed 0 bases and J 7 bases; nucleotides not matched to a gene: 8. Here the CDR3 reads CAISESIDRGREQYF. In DNA form, the CDR3 reads TGTGCCATCAGTGAGTCGATTGACAGGGGAAGGGAGCAGTACTTC.

V gene TRBV2 combines with J gene TRBJ1-2; D perhaps matches TRBD1 (6 bases). V lost 1 base, J lost 2 bases, and 11 bases lay in between. This CDR3 contains 15 residues. Germline V gives CDR1 SNHLY, CDR2 FYNNEI. The CDR3 sequence is CASSEGGRNNYGYTF. DNA of the CDR3: TGTGCCAGCAGTGAAGGGGGGCGAAACAACTATGGCTACACCTTC. Drawing the rest from reference TRBV2 and TRBJ1-2, the complete variable domain is EPEVTQTPSHQVTQMGQEVILRCVPISNHLYFYWYRQILGQKVEFLVSFYNNEISEKSEIFDDQFSVERPDGSNFTLKIRSTKLEDSAMYFCASSEGGRNNYGYTFGSGTRLTVV.

The chain links TRBV5-1 to TRBJ1-4, with no clear D. Trimming took 6 bases from V and 5 from J, leaving 11 bases between them. Germline V gives CDR1 SGHRS, CDR2 YFSETQ. The CDR3 totals 13 residues. The CDR3 loop reads CASKLAGNEKLFF. CDR3 nucleotides: TGCGCCAGCAAGTTGGCAGGAAATGAAAAACTGTTTTTT. Complete variable domain (other parts from reference TRBV5-1 and TRBJ1-4): KAGVTQTPRYLIKTRGQQVTLSCSPISGHRSVSWYQQTPGQGLQFLFEYFSETQRNKGNFPGRFSGRQFSNSRSEMNVSTLELGDSALYLCASKLAGNEKLFFGSGTQLSVL.

This chain links TRBV6-6 with TRBJ1-1, with TRBD1 identical over 11 bases. This CDR3 comprises 17 residues. Germline values: CDR1 MNHNY, CDR2 SVGAGI (reference sequence). V lost 5 bases to trimming and J lost 0 bases; unmatched junction nucleotides: 8. As DNA, the CDR3 is TGTGCCAGCAGTCGTCGGACAGGGGGCATCATGAACACTGAAGCTTTCTTT. It is translated as CASSRRTGGIMNTEAFF.